These 10 T cell receptor beta chains came from one sample sequenced in a study of cytomegalovirus exposure and HLA in healthy donors. The PCR ran on 60 Vbeta and 13 Jbeta primers. TCRdb's copy holds only in-frame clones and misses some; the assay was immunoSEQ multiplex PCR. The table includes some 57,000 clones, 50% to 70% detected once. The sequencing sample was made of PBMCs. These receptors were obtained from a human donor in good health.

This clone was recorded at least ten times. The V and J genes are TRBV30 and TRBJ2-2; D is ambiguous. V was shortened by 4 bases and J by 3 bases, with 3 bases between the two germline ends. Looked up from germline, CDR1 is GTSNPN and CDR2 is SVGIG (reference sequence). CDR3 length: 11 amino acids. The CDR3 is CAWTHTGELFF. CDR3 DNA: TGTGCCTGGACTCACACCGGGGAGCTGTTTTTT.

The chain employs TRBV6-5 and TRBJ2-3; D gene uncertain. The V gene's germline CDR1 is MNHEY and CDR2 SVGAGI. V lost 7 bases and J lost 4, with 12 bases in between. CDR3 length: 13 residues. DNA for the CDR3: TGTGCCAGCACCTCAGGCTCCCCAGATACGCAGTATTTT. It specifies CASTSGSPDTQYF.

This clone appeared a few times. The V and J genes are TRBV2 and TRBJ2-7, with D maybe TRBD2 (6 bases). The CDR3 has 13 amino acids. V was pared by 6 bases and J by 1 base, with 10 bases between. CDR1 and CDR2 (germline): SNHLY, FYNNEI. CDR3 sequence: CASRFAGSYEQYF. The DNA for the CDR3 is TGTGCCAGCAGGTTTGCGGGGTCCTACGAGCAGTACTTC.

This rearrangement joins TRBV19 to TRBJ2-5; weak D call: TRBD2 (6 bases). The CDR3 covers 13 residues. Germline V CDR1 and CDR2: LNHDA, SQIVND (reference sequence). The V and J ends lost 6 bases and 2 bases respectively, with 10 bases between them. The CDR3 DNA sequence: TGTGCCAGTAGGGCGGGGTTTCAAGAGACCCAGTACTTC. This gives the protein CASRAGFQETQYF. The full variable domain, with the rest looked up from reference TRBV19 and TRBJ2-5, is DGGITQSPKYLFRKEGQNVTLSCEQNLNHDAMYWYRQDPGQGLRLIYYSQIVNDFQKGDIAEGYSVSREKKESFPLTVTSAQKNPTAFYLCASRAGFQETQYFGPGTRLLVL.

As concerns this clone: The sample holds other DNA sequences that translate to the same CDR3. The chain couples TRBV18 to TRBJ1-1; D is perhaps TRBD1 (5 bases). CDR3 length equals 13 residues. Germline V gene data show CDR1 as KGHSH and CDR2 as LQKENI. The germline V and J ends were trimmed by 2 bases and 3 bases, with 7 bases remaining between them. The CDR3 nucleotides are TGTGCCAGCTCACCAGGGGGGGACACTGAAGCTTTCTTT. Translation gives CASSPGGDTEAFF.

This clone occurred once. The J gene is TRBJ1-4, the V gene TRBV2, with D perhaps matching TRBD1 (6 bases). Between the trimmed V and J ends, which lost 6 bases and 2 bases, there was a span of 7 bases. Per the germline V gene, CDR1 is SNHLY and CDR2 is FYNNEI. The CDR3 loop spans 13 amino acids. In DNA form, the CDR3 reads TGTGCCAGCAGGGGGGCGACTAATGAAAAACTGTTTTTT. Translated, it gives CASRGATNEKLFF.

The chain uses TRBV4-1 and TRBJ2-5; 15 bases are shared with TRBD2. The CDR3 runs to 19 residues. V lost 5 bases and J lost 4; bases outside the gene matches: 14. In germline, CDR1 is MGHRA, CDR2 YSYEKL. CDR3 in amino acids: CASSLGLAGGRRAGETQYF. The CDR3 DNA sequence: TGCGCCAGCAGCTTGGGACTAGCGGGGGGAAGAAGGGCGGGAGAGACCCAGTACTTC.

Only a few counts were recorded for this clone. V is TRBV6-5 and J is TRBJ1-2; 7 bases are shared with TRBD1. The CDR3 is made up of 15 amino acids. Germline V gene data show CDR1 as MNHEY and CDR2 as SVGAGI. V gave up 5 bases and J gave up 0 bases; unmatched junction bases: 6. CDR3 bases: TGTGCCAGCAGTGCGGACAGGCCAGCTAACTATGGCTACACCTTC. It yields the protein CASSADRPANYGYTF.

The V and J genes are TRBV15 and TRBJ2-2; TRBD2 matches 11 bases. Germline values: CDR1 LNHNV, CDR2 YYDKDF (reference sequence). J lost 4 bases, V lost 2 bases, and 9 bases had no gene match. The CDR3 sequence is 18 residues long. This CDR3 reads CATSRNHLAGGTTGELFF. In DNA form, the CDR3 reads TGTGCCACCAGCAGAAATCACCTAGCGGGGGGAACCACCGGGGAGCTGTTTTTT.

Here the CDR3 reads CASSPRAGGSYEQYF. In nucleotides, the CDR3 is TGTGCCAGCAGCCCGCGGGCAGGGGGGTCCTACGAGCAGTACTTC. This rearrangement joins TRBV5-4 to TRBJ2-7, with D perhaps matching TRBD1 (7 bases). The V end lost 4 bases, the J end lost 1 base, and 15 bases lay between the germline ends. In germline, CDR1 is SGHNT, CDR2 YYREEE (reference sequence). The CDR3 sequence is 15 residues long.